This TCR beta chain came from a study of OX40 agonist ivuxolimab in advanced cancers. Using immunoSEQ multiplex PCR, the repertoire was profiled, and TCRdb retains in-frame clones only, with some absent. The data hold 65,000 to 95,000 clones, with 86% observed a single time. With regard to this clone: Within the sample, other DNA sequences also encode this same CDR3.

The sequence came from an adult with an advanced solid tumor such as melanoma, head and neck, liver or kidney cancer. Sequenced material: CD4+ or CD8+ T cells sorted from blood, taken in a trial of the OX40 agonist ivuxolimab.

The CDR3 is CASSLSQGDSPLHF. In DNA form, the CDR3 reads TGTGCCAGCAGCTTGAGTCAGGGAGATTCACCCCTCCACTTT. The chain links TRBV5-4 to TRBJ1-6, with D tentatively TRBD1 (5 bases). Trimming stripped 1 base from V and 8 bases from J, with 10 bases between. The V gene's germline CDR1 is SGHNT and CDR2 YYREEE (reference sequence). This CDR3 is built from 14 residues. The full variable domain, completed using reference TRBV5-4 and TRBJ1-6, is ETGVTQSPTHLIKTRGQQVTLRCSSQSGHNTVSWYQQALGQGPQFIFQYYREEENGRGNFPPRFSGLQFPNYSSELNVNALELDDSALYLCASSLSQGDSPLHFGNGTRLTVT.